These 15 T cell receptor beta chains were sequenced from one sample in a study of T cell responses to AZD1222 COVID-19 vaccine. Only in-frame clones appear in the TCRdb table, and some are missing; sequencing was by immunoSEQ multiplex PCR. The profile shows around 200,000 clones, about 91% of them singletons. Sequenced here: peripheral blood, sampled on day 0 of AZD1222 vaccination. These receptors came from an adult in good health.

The chain has TRBV18 and TRBJ1-1, with D unresolved. The CDR3 is 14 residues long. V was pared by 3 bases and J by 1 base, with 9 bases between. The germline V gene encodes CDR1 KGHSH and CDR2 LQKENI. The CDR3 spells CASSPTSSNTEAFF. For the CDR3, the DNA is TGTGCCAGCTCACCCACCAGCTCGAACACTGAAGCTTTCTTT.

The chain recombines TRBV3-1 (or the pseudogene TRBV3-2) with TRBJ2-5, with D possibly being TRBD1 (5 bases). The CDR3 spans 13 residues. Germline CDR1 and CDR2: LGHDT and YNNKEL (reference sequence). The ends were cut back, 8 bases at V and 3 bases at J, with 13 bases in the middle. This CDR3 reads CASGQGVKETQYF. The CDR3 DNA sequence: TGTGCCAGCGGGCAAGGGGTAAAAGAGACCCAGTACTTC.

The count of this clone is one. The chain uses TRBV7-2 and TRBJ1-5, with D hard to call. Trimming took 1 base from V and 7 from J, leaving 5 bases between them. Per the germline V gene, CDR1 is SGHTA and CDR2 is FQGNSA. This CDR3 spans 12 amino acids. As DNA, the CDR3 is TGTGCCAGCAGCTTAGGGGAACAGCCCCAGCATTTT. As protein: CASSLGEQPQHF. The variable domain in full, completed from reference TRBV7-2 and TRBJ1-5, reads GAGVSQSPSNKVTEKGKDVELRCDPISGHTALYWYRQSLGQGLEFLIYFQGNSAPDKSGLPSDRFSAERTGGSVSTLTIQRTQQEDSAVYLCASSLGEQPQHFGDGTRLSIL.

The chain employs TRBV11-2 and TRBJ2-5; D is unresolved. CDR1 SGHAT and CDR2 FQNNGV come from the germline V gene. Trimming stripped 3 bases from V and 0 bases from J, with 8 bases between. CDR3 length: 14 amino acids. CDR3 sequence (DNA): TGTGCCAGCAGCTTCCTTGGTCACCAAGAGACCCAGTACTTC. Amino acids: CASSFLGHQETQYF.

V is TRBV30 and J is TRBJ1-2, with 7 bases fitting TRBD1. Germline V gene sequence: CDR1 GTSNPN, CDR2 SVGIG (reference sequence). The J segment lost 3 bases and the V segment lost 3 bases, leaving 4 bases of the junction unmatched. The CDR3 sequence is 13 residues long. CDR3 coding DNA: TGTGCCTGGAGAGACAGGGTATACTATGGCTACACCTTC. It encodes CAWRDRVYYGYTF.

The V gene is TRBV5-1, the J gene TRBJ1-1, with D hard to call. Germline assignment: CDR1 SGHRS and CDR2 YFSETQ. This CDR3 comprises 14 residues. Trimming took 0 bases from V and 4 from J, leaving 10 bases between them. As DNA, the CDR3 is TGCGCCAGCAGCTTGGGGGAGGGAGCCACTGAAGCTTTCTTT. It translates to CASSLGEGATEAFF.

This clone was counted once. The chain employs TRBV19 and TRBJ2-7; D is unresolved. Trimming cost V 5 bases and J 6 bases, with 14 bases left between them. This CDR3 contains 13 residues. From germline, CDR1 is LNHDA and CDR2 SQIVND (reference sequence). The CDR3 DNA reads TGTGCCAGTAGTTCACTCGCAGGCTCCGAGCAGTACTTC. Protein product: CASSSLAGSEQYF.

The rearrangement joins TRBV24-1 to TRBJ1-1; unclear D gene. The CDR3 is made up of 13 amino acids. Germline CDR1 and CDR2: KGHDR and SFDVKD. Trimming stripped 4 bases from V and 6 bases from J, with 11 bases between. The CDR3 DNA reads TGTGCCACCAGTGACCCCCGGGCAGCTGAAGCTTTCTTT. Translating gives CATSDPRAAEAFF.

This chain joins TRBV9 and TRBJ2-1; 9 bases match TRBD2. The length of the CDR3 is 15 residues. Trimming removed 0 bases from V and 5 bases from J; junction bases left unmatched: 3. The germline CDR1 and CDR2 sequences are SGDLS and YYNGEE. The DNA for the CDR3 is TGTGCCAGCAGCGTAGATGCGGGGGGGGACAATGAGCAGTTCTTC. Protein sequence: CASSVDAGGDNEQFF.

The chain employs TRBV28 and TRBJ1-1; TRBD1 is a possible D gene (6 bases). Germline V gives CDR1 MDHEN, CDR2 SYDVKM. The V gene lost 5 bases and the J gene lost 6 bases, with 16 bases spanning the gap. The CDR3 has 14 residues. CDR3 coding DNA: TGTGCCAGCAGTCCCGGGACATCAATCCCTGAAGCTTTCTTT. This gives the protein CASSPGTSIPEAFF.

The J gene is TRBJ2-2, the V gene TRBV5-1; the D gene is possibly TRBD1 (5 bases). The V end was cut by 1 base, the J end by 4 bases, with 17 bases between. Germline CDR1 is SGHRS and CDR2 is YFSETQ. This CDR3 is 17 amino acids long. This CDR3 is CASSLSAGISSTGELFF. In DNA, the CDR3 is TGCGCCAGCAGCTTGTCGGCAGGGATTTCGAGCACCGGGGAGCTGTTTTTT.

The chain joins TRBV6-2 or TRBV6-3 to TRBJ1-5; no clear D. Germline loops: CDR1 MNHEY, CDR2 SVGEGT. CDR3 length equals 14 residues. Trimming left V 6 bases short and J 10 bases short, with 19 bases between. The chain's CDR3 is CASSLGGGPSPQHF. The CDR3 DNA follows: TGTGCCAGCAGCCTCGGTGGAGGACCTAGTCCCCAGCATTTT.

The chain is built from TRBV7-8 and TRBJ2-1; 9 bases fit TRBD2. CDR3 length equals 20 residues. Germline assignment: CDR1 SGHVS and CDR2 FQNEAQ. V trimming: 4 bases; J trimming: 5 bases; junction bases outside the gene matches: 21. This chain's CDR3 is CASSSLSPGTSLFRDNEQFF. The CDR3, as DNA: TGTGCCAGCAGCTCTTTGTCCCCCGGGACTAGCCTCTTTAGGGACAATGAGCAGTTCTTC.

This chain connects TRBV7-3 to TRBJ2-2, with no clear D. The CDR3 has 13 residues. V gave up 5 bases and J gave up 3 bases, with 7 bases separating them. CDR1 and CDR2 from the germline V gene are SGHTA and FQGTGA. CDR3 sequence (DNA): TGTGCCAGCAGCCGAAGCCACACCGGGGAGCTGTTTTTT. Protein product: CASSRSHTGELFF.

The chain links TRBV6-5 to TRBJ1-2; maybe TRBD1 (5 bases). From germline, CDR1 is MNHEY and CDR2 SVGAGI. The ends were cut back, 6 bases at V and 6 bases at J, with 17 bases in the middle. The CDR3 runs to 14 residues. The CDR3 sequence: CASRDLSRVHGYTF. The DNA for the CDR3 is TGTGCCAGCAGAGACTTGAGCAGGGTACATGGCTACACCTTC.